The next 21 T cell receptor beta chains were all read from a single sample in a study of neurological immune-mediated disorders. One entry per CDR3 protein, called by TCRdb with MiXCR from the 5' RACE reads. The table shows 60,000 to 75,000 distinct CDR3 sequences, with less than 10% occurring only once. Time point here: longitudinal time-point 2. Sequenced material: PBMCs. These receptor sequences come from a man aged 25-45 years in good health.

This clonotype was recorded at least ten times. The V and J genes are TRBV21-1 and TRBJ2-2; no check of the table's D call, TRBD1, against the DNA was made. TRBV21-1 is given as a pseudogene. This CDR3 region has 18 residues. In nucleotides, the CDR3 is TGTGCCAGCAGCAAAGCGGAACAGGGGGCTTCGTACACCGGGGAGCTGTTTTTT. This sequence encodes CASSKAEQGASYTGELFF.

This clonotype was counted ten times or more. The chain joins TRBV4-3 to TRBJ1-4, with D possibly being TRBD1 (6 bases). The V end lost 1 base, the J end lost 4 bases, and 13 bases lay between the germline ends. This CDR3 comprises 16 residues. The V gene's germline CDR1 is LGHNA and CDR2 YSLEER. In DNA, the CDR3 is TGCGCCAGCAGCCAAGGGGACAAAAACTTTAATGAAAAACTGTTTTTT. Its protein is CASSQGDKNFNEKLFF.

This clonotype was seen ten or more times. This chain uses TRBV5-4 with TRBJ2-2; D perhaps matches TRBD2 (5 bases). CDR3 length: 15 residues. V lost 2 bases and J 4 bases, leaving 12 bases between the germline ends. Germline V gives CDR1 SGHNT, CDR2 YYREEE (reference sequence). The CDR3 DNA sequence: TGTGCCAGCAGCTTAGAGGGTTGGAGCACCGGGGAGCTGTTTTTT. Its protein product is CASSLEGWSTGELFF.

This clonotype came up many times. The CDR3 loop reads CASSDPYSPLHF. The CDR3 nucleotides read TGTGCCAGCAGTGACCCGTATTCACCCCTCCACTTT. The chain recombines TRBV2 with TRBJ1-6; D remains ambiguous. Germline values: CDR1 SNHLY, CDR2 FYNNEI. The length of the CDR3 is 12 residues. Trimming shortened V by 3 bases and J by 8 bases, and 5 bases separated the two germline ends.

There are many counts of this clonotype. The chain joins TRBV9 to TRBJ2-1, with D perhaps being TRBD1 or TRBD2 (6 bases each). V lost 0 bases, J lost 9 bases, and 19 bases lay in between. The CDR3 consists of 16 residues. Per germline, CDR1 SGDLS and CDR2 YYNGEE. CDR3: CASSVAVGGWGGEQFF. The CDR3 bases are TGTGCCAGCAGCGTAGCAGTGGGGGGCTGGGGTGGTGAGCAGTTCTTC.

This clonotype was counted at least ten times. The V call is TRBV7-2, the J call TRBJ1-4, with D uncertain. In germline, CDR1 is SGHTA, CDR2 FQGNSA. The V and J ends lost 2 bases and 0 bases respectively, with 7 bases between them. The CDR3 consists of 15 residues. The CDR3 reads CASSLMGATNEKLFF. CDR3 in DNA: TGTGCCAGCAGCTTAATGGGCGCAACTAATGAAAAACTGTTTTTT.

This clonotype was counted at least ten times. This chain uses TRBV7-2 with TRBJ2-1; 9 nucleotides agree with TRBD2. The CDR3 sequence is 15 residues long. J lost 6 bases, V lost 5 bases, and 8 bases had no gene match. CDR1 and CDR2 from the germline V gene are SGHTA and FQGNSA. CDR3 coding DNA: TGTGCCAGCAGCCTCCAGGGACTAGCTCCCAATGAGCAGTTCTTC. It translates to CASSLQGLAPNEQFF.

This clonotype was counted at least ten times. V usage is TRBV7-8 and J usage is TRBJ2-2, with 9 bases fitting TRBD2. Germline V CDR1 and CDR2: SGHVS, FQNEAQ. This CDR3 region has 17 residues. The V gene end was trimmed by 1 base and the J gene end by 2 bases; junction bases not matched to a gene: 5. In nucleotides, the CDR3 is TGTGCCAGCAGCTTAGGCGGGGGGGGCCCCAACACCGGGGAGCTGTTTTTT. Protein product: CASSLGGGGPNTGELFF.

In its sample, this clonotype was seen many times. This chain uses TRBV6-2 or TRBV6-3 with TRBJ1-2; D might be TRBD1 (5 bases). Germline V lookup: CDR1 MNHEY, CDR2 SVGEGT. This CDR3 contains 15 residues. V gave up 4 bases and J gave up 8 bases, with 20 bases separating them. CDR3 residues: CASSSPDNPPHGYTF. Here the CDR3 DNA reads TGTGCCAGCAGTTCCCCGGACAATCCCCCACACGGCTACACCTTC.

This clonotype appeared many times. The chain carries TRBV20-1 and TRBJ1-2, with D maybe TRBD1 (5 bases). The CDR3 is made up of 10 amino acids. Germline CDR1 DFQATT, CDR2 SNEGSKA (reference sequence). CDR3 DNA: TGCCCAGAAGGGGACTATGGCTACACCTTC. Protein product: CPEGDYGYTF.

This clonotype was seen ten or more times. The V call is TRBV7-8, the J call TRBJ2-1; no firm D call. V was pared by 2 bases and J by 5 bases, with 10 bases between. The CDR3 sequence is 14 residues long. Germline-derived CDR1 and CDR2 are SGHVS and FQNEAQ. The CDR3 sequence is CASSLMATDNEQFF. In DNA form, the CDR3 reads TGTGCCAGCAGCTTAATGGCTACGGACAATGAGCAGTTCTTC.

This clonotype was seen repeatedly, ten times or more. V usage is TRBV4-1 and J usage is TRBJ1-5; 7 bases are a match to TRBD1. The germline V gene has CDR1 MGHRA and CDR2 YSYEKL. The V segment lost 1 base and the J segment 7 bases; nucleotides outside the gene matches: 10. The length of the CDR3 is 16 residues. CDR3 region: CASSQGQGYIEQPQHF. CDR3 in DNA: TGCGCCAGCAGCCAAGGACAGGGCTATATTGAACAGCCCCAGCATTTT.

This clonotype has a single count. V usage is TRBV29-1 and J usage is TRBJ2-7; D call uncertain. The CDR3 has 13 amino acids. Looked up from germline, CDR1 is SQVTM and CDR2 is ANQGSEA. This CDR3 reads CGIVVENSYEQYF. For the CDR3, the DNA is TGCGGCATTGTAGTAGAAAACTCCTACGAGCAGTACTTC.

This clonotype showed up many times. J is TRBJ2-3 and V is TRBV12-3 or TRBV12-4, with 9 bases matching TRBD1. The CDR3 is 14 amino acids. The ends lost 5 bases at V and 8 bases at J; junction bases unmatched: 8. CDR3 sequence reads: CASSQQGAGGTQYF. CDR3 sequence (DNA): TGTGCCAGCAGTCAACAGGGGGCGGGTGGTACGCAGTATTTT.

The table lists this clonotype with many counts. The V gene is TRBV28, the J gene TRBJ1-5; a possible D gene is TRBD1 (5 bases). The CDR3 consists of 14 residues. In germline, CDR1 is MDHEN, CDR2 SYDVKM. V shed 7 bases and J shed 4 bases, with 14 bases lying between them. CDR3 in amino acids: CASTSSGENQPQHF. DNA for the CDR3: TGTGCCAGCACTTCTTCGGGGGAGAATCAGCCCCAGCATTTT.

This clonotype has ten or more counts. CDR3 DNA sequence: TGTGCCAGCAGCCAAGATCTCCACCCGAGCTCCTACGAGCAGTACTTC. Protein sequence: CASSQDLHPSSYEQYF. The chain couples TRBV3-1 to TRBJ2-7; D gene unclear. V was trimmed by 0 bases and J by 0 bases, leaving 12 bases between them. The length of the CDR3 is 16 residues. Per germline, CDR1 LGHDT and CDR2 YNNKEL (reference sequence).

Ten or more counts support this clonotype. Compared with germline, one end of the junction differs, possibly owing to a read error. The CDR3 reads CASSLQETQYF. The CDR3 DNA is TGCGCCAGCAGCTTACAAGAGACCCAGTACTTC. The chain links TRBV7-2 to TRBJ2-5; D remains unclear. The CDR3 extends over 11 amino acids. The germline V gene encodes CDR1 SGHTA and CDR2 FQGNSA.

In its sample, this clonotype was seen many times. The chain carries TRBV28 and TRBJ1-5; possibly TRBD1 for D (5 bases). Per the germline V gene, CDR1 is MDHEN and CDR2 is SYDVKM. The CDR3 has 15 residues. Trimming cost V 9 bases and J 0 bases, with 15 bases left between them. In DNA form, the CDR3 reads TGTGCCAGTCGCACTCAGGGCTATAGCAATCAGCCCCAGCATTTT. Its protein product is CASRTQGYSNQPQHF.

This clonotype was detected ten times or more. The V and J genes are TRBV28 and TRBJ2-7; D is undetermined. The germline V gene has CDR1 MDHEN and CDR2 SYDVKM. The CDR3 has 14 amino acids. The V and J ends lost 1 base and 2 bases respectively, with 9 bases between them. Here the CDR3 DNA reads TGTGCCAGCAGTTTATCCGGGTCTACCTACGAGCAGTACTTC. Its protein product is CASSLSGSTYEQYF. The full variable domain, its missing parts supplied by reference TRBV28 and TRBJ2-7, is DVKVTQSSRYLVKRTGEKVFLECVQDMDHENMFWYRQDPGLGLRLIYFSYDVKMKEKGDIPEGYSVSREKKERFSLILESASTNQTSMYLCASSLSGSTYEQYFGPGTRLTVT.

This clonotype has ten or more counts. V is TRBV12-3 or TRBV12-4 and J is TRBJ1-1; 7 bases line up with TRBD1. The V gene end was trimmed by 5 bases and the J gene end by 2 bases; junction bases not matched to a gene: 8. This CDR3 has 15 amino acids. The DNA for the CDR3 is TGTGCCAGCAGTCCGCGAGGGACAGCAAACACTGAAGCTTTCTTT. It encodes CASSPRGTANTEAFF.

This clonotype was observed at least ten times. This chain connects TRBV5-1 to TRBJ2-3, with no clear D. CDR1 SGHRS and CDR2 YFSETQ come from the germline V gene. V was clipped by 2 bases and J by 0 bases, with 10 bases between them. This CDR3 has 15 amino acids. This CDR3 is CASSFAQRSTDTQYF. CDR3 coding DNA: TGCGCCAGCAGCTTCGCTCAGAGGAGCACAGATACGCAGTATTTT. The full variable domain, completed using reference TRBV5-1 and TRBJ2-3, is KAGVTQTPRYLIKTRGQQVTLSCSPISGHRSVSWYQQTPGQGLQFLFEYFSETQRNKGNFPGRFSGRQFSNSRSEMNVSTLELGDSALYLCASSFAQRSTDTQYFGPGTRLTVL.